The 21 T cell receptor beta chains given below trace back to one sample, sequenced in a study of cytomegalovirus exposure and HLA in healthy donors. The PCR had 60 Vbeta and 13 Jbeta primers. Here immunoSEQ multiplex PCR was the method, and the copy in TCRdb shows in-frame clones only, minus some. The data contain 90,000 to 150,000 clones, about 79% of them singletons. Sequencing was done on a sample of PBMCs. These receptors originate from a human donor in good health.

The chain is built from TRBV15 and TRBJ1-1; 7 nucleotides line up with TRBD1. The length of the CDR3 is 14 residues. V lost 3 bases to trimming and J lost 5 bases; unmatched junction nucleotides: 6. Germline CDR1 LNHNV, CDR2 YYDKDF (reference sequence). DNA of the CDR3: TGTGCCACCAGCAGTCGGGGACAGCATACTGAAGCTTTCTTT. Its protein product is CATSSRGQHTEAFF.

The rearrangement links TRBV18 to TRBJ1-1; D gene ambiguous. The CDR3 totals 12 residues. The ends were cut back, 6 bases at V and 1 base at J, with 6 bases in the middle. Germline V gene data show CDR1 as KGHSH and CDR2 as LQKENI. The CDR3 DNA sequence: TGTGCCAGCTCCCCTAAGAACACTGAAGCTTTCTTT. It encodes CASSPKNTEAFF.

The chain links TRBV7-6 to TRBJ2-7; a weak D match, TRBD1 (5 bases). With 1 base removed from V and 0 bases from J, the gap between germline ends came to 13 bases. From germline, CDR1 is SGHVS and CDR2 FNYEAQ. The CDR3 contains 16 residues. The CDR3 nucleotides read TGTGCCAGCAGCTTAGGTCACCGGACATCCTCCTACGAGCAGTACTTC. Its translation is CASSLGHRTSSYEQYF.

This clone was observed a single time. The genes are TRBV28 and TRBJ2-1, with D perhaps TRBD2 (5 bases). Trimming removed 10 bases from V and 6 bases from J, with 13 bases in between. Looked up from germline, CDR1 is MDHEN and CDR2 is SYDVKM. The CDR3 has 12 residues. The CDR3 protein is CAITSNGNEQFF. The CDR3 DNA reads as TGTGCCATCACTAGTAACGGCAATGAGCAGTTCTTC.

The chain joins TRBV7-8 to TRBJ2-7, with 8 positions matching TRBD2. CDR1 is SGHVS and CDR2 is FQNEAQ in the germline V gene. J lost 2 bases, V lost 1 base, and 10 bases had no gene match. The CDR3 extends over 17 amino acids. In DNA form, the CDR3 reads TGTGCCAGCAGCTTAGGGGGGGGACTAGTACTCCCCTACGAGCAGTACTTC. Translated, it gives CASSLGGGLVLPYEQYF.

This rearrangement joins TRBV11-2 to TRBJ2-5; 7 bases align to TRBD1. V trimming: 5 bases; J trimming: 4 bases; junction bases outside the gene matches: 13. Germline CDR1 and CDR2: SGHAT and FQNNGV. The CDR3 is 16 amino acids. Here the CDR3 reads CASSPNAGDRVETQYF. The CDR3 region has the DNA TGTGCCAGCAGCCCTAATGCCGGGGACAGAGTAGAGACCCAGTACTTC.

V gene TRBV28 combines with J gene TRBJ2-1, with TRBD2 identical over 11 bases. The CDR3 contains 16 residues. Trimming removed 5 bases from V and 5 bases from J; junction bases left unmatched: 8. Germline V lookup: CDR1 MDHEN, CDR2 SYDVKM. The CDR3 coding sequence is TGTGCCAGCAGTGCCTTAGGGACTAGCGGCAACAATGAGCAGTTCTTC. This codes for CASSALGTSGNNEQFF.

V and J are TRBV29-1 and TRBJ2-2; 8 bases line up with TRBD1. V shed 1 base and J 6 bases; nucleotides not matched to a gene: 10. CDR3 length: 16 residues. Looked up from germline, CDR1 is SQVTM and CDR2 is ANQGSEA. In nucleotides, the CDR3 is TGCAGCGTTGAAGGAAGGAAACAGGGGGTATCCGGGGAGCTGTTTTTT. Translating it yields CSVEGRKQGVSGELFF.

The chain has TRBV5-6 and TRBJ2-3, with 7 bases lining up with TRBD1. J lost 2 bases, V lost 0 bases, and 9 bases had no gene match. Per germline, CDR1 SGHDT and CDR2 YYEEEE. The CDR3 totals 17 residues. The CDR3 sequence: CASSLVYDRALTDTQYF. DNA for the CDR3: TGTGCCAGCAGCTTGGTGTACGACAGGGCCCTCACAGATACGCAGTATTTT. Using reference TRBV5-6 and TRBJ2-3 for the parts outside the CDR3, the full variable domain is DAGVTQSPTHLIKTRGQQVTLRCSPKSGHDTVSWYQQALGQGPQFIFQYYEEEERQRGNFPDRFSGHQFPNYSSELNVNALLLGDSALYLCASSLVYDRALTDTQYFGPGTRLTVL.

The chain employs TRBV9 and TRBJ2-1, with D uncertain. The CDR3 runs to 13 residues. Germline V gene sequence: CDR1 SGDLS, CDR2 YYNGEE. The V end was cut by 5 bases, the J end by 0 bases, with 6 bases between. CDR3 protein: CASSESSYNEQFF. The CDR3 DNA sequence: TGTGCCAGCAGTGAGAGCTCCTACAATGAGCAGTTCTTC.

Of note for this clone: An end of the junction does not agree with germline; a read error may underlie this. This chain links TRBV7-7 with TRBJ2-1, with TRBD1 identical over 8 bases. CDR1 and CDR2 (germline): SSHAT, FNYEAQ (reference sequence). The length of the CDR3 is 13 residues. The DNA for the CDR3 is TGTGCTAGCAGTCTCGGACAGGGCAATGAGCAGTTCTTC. Its translation: CASSLGQGNEQFF.

This clone was seen a single time. The V and J genes are TRBV5-1 and TRBJ1-4; no clear D. This CDR3 is 15 amino acids long. Trimming took 6 bases from V and 9 from J, leaving 21 bases between them. The V gene's germline CDR1 is SGHRS and CDR2 YFSETQ. CDR3 DNA: TGCGCCAGCACCCGCGAAGGGCGGGCAGGTCAAAAACTGTTTTTT. The encoded protein is CASTREGRAGQKLFF. Together with reference TRBV5-1 and TRBJ1-4, the CDR3 gives the full variable domain: KAGVTQTPRYLIKTRGQQVTLSCSPISGHRSVSWYQQTPGQGLQFLFEYFSETQRNKGNFPGRFSGRQFSNSRSEMNVSTLELGDSALYLCASTREGRAGQKLFFGSGTQLSVL.

This chain joins TRBV19 and TRBJ1-1; D is unresolved. V was pared by 9 bases and J by 1 base, with 18 bases between. Per germline, CDR1 LNHDA and CDR2 SQIVND (reference sequence). The CDR3 spans 15 residues. The CDR3 loop is CASATGGWQNTEAFF. The CDR3 DNA is TGTGCCAGCGCTACTGGCGGTTGGCAGAACACTGAAGCTTTCTTT.

This clone has just a few counts. The gene calls are TRBV4-3 and TRBJ1-4; the D is unclear. Trimming took 0 bases from V and 3 from J, leaving 8 bases between them. Germline-derived CDR1 and CDR2 are LGHNA and YSLEER. The CDR3 runs 15 residues. The CDR3 spells CASSQDLVANEKLFF. DNA of the CDR3: TGCGCCAGCAGCCAAGATTTAGTGGCTAATGAAAAACTGTTTTTT.

The chain recombines TRBV10-3 with TRBJ2-5; the match to TRBD2 covers 8 bases. After removal of 5 bases from V and 0 bases from J, the junction contained 8 bases not matched to a gene. Per the germline V gene, CDR1 is ENHRY and CDR2 is SYGVKD. The CDR3 extends over 16 amino acids. The CDR3 DNA reads TGTGCCATCAGTTCAATCGGGGGGGGGTACCAAGAGACCCAGTACTTC. Translated: CAISSIGGGYQETQYF.

The chain uses TRBV19 and TRBJ1-1, with TRBD1 matching over 9 bases. V shed 2 bases, J shed 5 bases, and the junction held 6 bases outside the gene matches. Germline CDR1 LNHDA, CDR2 SQIVND (reference sequence). The CDR3 is 15 residues long. CDR3 DNA sequence: TGTGCCAGTAGTATATTAGGACAGGGGAGTACTGAAGCTTTCTTT. Translated: CASSILGQGSTEAFF.

With respect to this clone: The sample contains more than one DNA sequence encoding this CDR3. This rearrangement joins TRBV6-6 to TRBJ2-2, with unresolved D. The CDR3 loop spans 13 amino acids. Germline values: CDR1 MNHNY, CDR2 SVGAGI (reference sequence). Trimming stripped 0 bases from V and 7 bases from J, with 6 bases between. The CDR3 nucleotides are TGTGCCAGCAGTTACTCGCGTGGCGGGGAGCTGTTTTTT. This sequence encodes CASSYSRGGELFF.

This sequence joins TRBV18 and TRBJ2-7, with a weak D call TRBD1 (6 bases). There are 14 residues in the CDR3. The ends were cut back, 6 bases at V and 2 bases at J, with 14 bases in the middle. Looked up from germline, CDR1 is KGHSH and CDR2 is LQKENI. CDR3 loop: CASSSKQGAYEQYF. The CDR3 DNA follows: TGTGCCAGCTCCTCGAAACAGGGTGCCTACGAGCAGTACTTC.

Only a few counts were recorded for this clone. In DNA, the CDR3 is TGTGCCAGCAGCTTAGCTGCGGGAGGGAACAATGAGCAGTTCTTC. Encoded protein: CASSLAAGGNNEQFF. This chain joins TRBV7-2 and TRBJ2-1, with 9 bases that match TRBD2. The length of the CDR3 is 15 residues. Germline V lookup: CDR1 SGHTA, CDR2 FQGNSA. The V gene end was trimmed by 0 bases and the J gene end by 5 bases; junction bases not matched to a gene: 2.

The chain links TRBV19 to TRBJ2-7; D ambiguous. Germline-derived CDR1 and CDR2 are LNHDA and SQIVND (reference sequence). V lost 5 bases to trimming and J lost 1 base, with 9 bases between them. This CDR3 has 13 amino acids. CDR3: CASSVQFSYEQYF. CDR3 nucleotides: TGTGCCAGTAGTGTCCAGTTTTCCTACGAGCAGTACTTC.

V is TRBV6-1 and J is TRBJ2-5, with 8 bases matching TRBD1. The CDR3 consists of 16 residues. V gave up 8 bases and J gave up 4 bases; unmatched junction bases: 15. Germline CDR1 and CDR2: MNHNS and SASEGT. CDR3 sequence (DNA): TGTGCCAGCGGTGGACAGGGCCTGTTCCAGACAGAGACCCAGTACTTC. This sequence encodes CASGGQGLFQTETQYF.